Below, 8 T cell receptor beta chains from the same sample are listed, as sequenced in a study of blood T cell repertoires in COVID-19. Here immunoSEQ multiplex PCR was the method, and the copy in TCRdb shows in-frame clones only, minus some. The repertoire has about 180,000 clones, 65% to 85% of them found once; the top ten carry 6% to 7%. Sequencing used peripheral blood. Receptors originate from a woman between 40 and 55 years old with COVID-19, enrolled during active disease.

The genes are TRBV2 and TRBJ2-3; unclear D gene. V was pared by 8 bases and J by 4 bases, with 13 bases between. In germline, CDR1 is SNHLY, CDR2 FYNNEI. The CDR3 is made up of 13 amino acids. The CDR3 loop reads CASWPSEADTQYF. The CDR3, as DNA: TGTGCCAGCTGGCCAAGTGAGGCAGATACGCAGTATTTT.

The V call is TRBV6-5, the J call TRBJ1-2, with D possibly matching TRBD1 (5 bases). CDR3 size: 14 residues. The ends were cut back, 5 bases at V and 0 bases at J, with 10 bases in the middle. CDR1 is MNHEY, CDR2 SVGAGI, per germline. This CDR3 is CASSPSGTNYGYTF. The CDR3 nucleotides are TGTGCCAGCAGTCCTTCAGGGACTAACTATGGCTACACCTTC.

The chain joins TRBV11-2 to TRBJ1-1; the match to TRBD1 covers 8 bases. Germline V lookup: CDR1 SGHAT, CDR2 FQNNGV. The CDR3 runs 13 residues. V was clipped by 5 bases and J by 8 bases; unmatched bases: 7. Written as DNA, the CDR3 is TGTGCCAGCAGCCTAGGACAGGGACGAGAAGCTTTCTTT. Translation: CASSLGQGREAFF.

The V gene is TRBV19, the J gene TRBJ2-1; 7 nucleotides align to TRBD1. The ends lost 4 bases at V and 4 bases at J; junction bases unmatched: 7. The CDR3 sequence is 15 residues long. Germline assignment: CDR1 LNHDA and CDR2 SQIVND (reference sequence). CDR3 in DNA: TGTGCCAGTAGTAGTTCCGGGACAGCTTACAATGAGCAGTTCTTC. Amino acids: CASSSSGTAYNEQFF.

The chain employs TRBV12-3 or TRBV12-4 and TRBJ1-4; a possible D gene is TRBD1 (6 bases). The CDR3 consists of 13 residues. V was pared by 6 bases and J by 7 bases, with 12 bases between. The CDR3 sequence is CASSPGVGEKLFF. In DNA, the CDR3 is TGTGCCAGCAGCCCAGGGGTTGGTGAAAAACTGTTTTTT.

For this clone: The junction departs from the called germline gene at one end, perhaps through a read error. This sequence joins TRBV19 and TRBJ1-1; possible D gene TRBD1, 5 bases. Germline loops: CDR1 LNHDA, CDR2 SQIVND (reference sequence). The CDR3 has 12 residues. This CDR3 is CASSTGNAEAFF. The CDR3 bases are TGTGCCAGTAGTACAGGGAACGCTGAAGCTTTCTTT.

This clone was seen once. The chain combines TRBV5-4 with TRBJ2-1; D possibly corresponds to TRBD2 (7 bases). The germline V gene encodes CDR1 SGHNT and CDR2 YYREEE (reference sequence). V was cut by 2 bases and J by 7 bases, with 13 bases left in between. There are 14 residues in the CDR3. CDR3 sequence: CASSLQGGHNEQFF. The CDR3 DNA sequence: TGTGCCAGCAGCTTACAGGGAGGGCATAATGAGCAGTTCTTC.

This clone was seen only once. For the CDR3, the DNA is TGTGCCAGTAGTACCGCGGGACTAGCGGGGCGATCCCGAGGCAATGAGCAGTTCTTC. Its protein is CASSTAGLAGRSRGNEQFF. The chain joins TRBV19 to TRBJ2-1, with 13 bases identical to TRBD2. The CDR3 has 19 residues. V was clipped by 4 bases and J by 6 bases; unmatched bases: 15. Germline V gives CDR1 LNHDA, CDR2 SQIVND (reference sequence).